This is a list of T cell receptor beta chains from one sample in a study of blood T cells in healthy people across ages. MiXCR, run by TCRdb on the 5' RACE reads, gives a single entry per CDR3 protein. Among some 760,000 distinct CDR3 sequences listed, just under 25% were seen once. This same sample was also taken into another study, of T cells of mothers and their children.

The sample taken for sequencing was blood. The receptors here all came from a boy aged 5-17 years in good health. CDR3s include the opening cysteine and the closing phenylalanine or tryptophan. The order of the fields is D gene, clone size, CDR3 length, V gene, J gene, CDR3 DNA, CDR3 protein. The D gene is left open where the match is weak. A clone size is listed for some rows: how often the clone was seen (once, few, many), or a class if it is expanded.

d_call: .; clone_size: .; cdr3_length: 14; v_call: TRBV12-3/TRBV12-4; j_call: TRBJ2-5; cdr3_nt: TGTGCCAGCAGTTTAGTCGAGTCCCGAGAGACCCAGTACTTC; cdr3_aa: CASSLVESRETQYF
d_call: .; clone_size: few; cdr3_length: 11; v_call: TRBV29-1; j_call: TRBJ2-1; cdr3_nt: TGCAGCAGCCCTGTCTACAATGAGCAGTTCTTC; cdr3_aa: CSSPVYNEQFF
d_call: .; clone_size: .; cdr3_length: 16; v_call: TRBV28; j_call: TRBJ1-4; cdr3_nt: TGTGCCAGCAGTTCGGGGGGATTGGAGGCTAATGAAAAACTGTTTTTT; cdr3_aa: CASSSGGLEANEKLFF
d_call: .; clone_size: .; cdr3_length: 12; v_call: TRBV6-2/TRBV6-3; j_call: TRBJ2-1; cdr3_nt: TGTGCCAGTGGGACTTGGTTCAATGAGCAGTTCTTC; cdr3_aa: CASGTWFNEQFF
d_call: TRBD2; clone_size: few; cdr3_length: 15; v_call: TRBV6-4; j_call: TRBJ2-1; cdr3_nt: TGTGCCAGCAGTTCATCCGCGGGGGGGTACAATGAGCAGTTCTTC; cdr3_aa: CASSSSAGGYNEQFF
d_call: TRBD1; clone_size: few; cdr3_length: 15; v_call: TRBV4-1; j_call: TRBJ1-2; cdr3_nt: TGCGCCAGCAGCCAGGCGGGACAGGGGGAATCTGGCTACACCTTC; cdr3_aa: CASSQAGQGESGYTF
d_call: .; clone_size: few; cdr3_length: 18; v_call: TRBV7-6; j_call: TRBJ1-5; cdr3_nt: TGTGCCAGCAGCTTAGGTGGGTCGGTCGGGAGTTCGGATCAGCCCCAGCATTTT; cdr3_aa: CASSLGGSVGSSDQPQHF
d_call: .; clone_size: .; cdr3_length: 15; v_call: TRBV5-1; j_call: TRBJ2-2; cdr3_nt: TGCGCCAGCAGCCCCCGAACTAGTAACACCGGGGAGCTGTTTTTT; cdr3_aa: CASSPRTSNTGELFF
d_call: TRBD1; clone_size: few; cdr3_length: 16; v_call: TRBV20-1; j_call: TRBJ2-7; cdr3_nt: TGCAGTGTCAGCAAGACTCCGGGACAGGGATTGTACGAGCAGTACTTC; cdr3_aa: CSVSKTPGQGLYEQYF
d_call: .; clone_size: few; cdr3_length: 12; v_call: TRBV29-1; j_call: TRBJ1-1; cdr3_nt: TGCAGCGTTATAGGGATGAACACTGAAGCTTTCTTT; cdr3_aa: CSVIGMNTEAFF
d_call: TRBD2; clone_size: few; cdr3_length: 14; v_call: TRBV29-1; j_call: TRBJ2-1; cdr3_nt: TGCAGCCTTCAACTTAGCGGGAGTAACAATGAGCAGTTCTTC; cdr3_aa: CSLQLSGSNNEQFF
d_call: TRBD1; clone_size: few; cdr3_length: 19; v_call: TRBV9; j_call: TRBJ1-1; cdr3_nt: TGTGCCAGCAGCGTAGGTGGGATGGGACAGAAAAAGATGAACACTGAAGTTTTCTTT; cdr3_aa: CASSVGGMGQKKMNTEVFF
d_call: .; clone_size: few; cdr3_length: 16; v_call: TRBV5-6; j_call: TRBJ2-1; cdr3_nt: TGTGCCAGCAGCTTGGCCGGGCGGAATCCCTACAATGAGCAGTTCTTC; cdr3_aa: CASSLAGRNPYNEQFF
d_call: TRBD2; clone_size: few; cdr3_length: 16; v_call: TRBV4-1; j_call: TRBJ2-7; cdr3_nt: TGCGCCAGCAGCCAGCGACTAGCGGGAGAGGTCCACGAGCAGTACTTC; cdr3_aa: CASSQRLAGEVHEQYF
d_call: .; clone_size: few; cdr3_length: 15; v_call: TRBV28; j_call: TRBJ2-3; cdr3_nt: TGTGCCAGCCAGACGTATCGGCCCCGCACAGATACGCAGTATTTT; cdr3_aa: CASQTYRPRTDTQYF
d_call: .; clone_size: .; cdr3_length: 15; v_call: TRBV13; j_call: TRBJ1-2; cdr3_nt: TGTGCCAGCAGCTCACGACAGAAACCTAACTATGGCTACACCTTC; cdr3_aa: CASSSRQKPNYGYTF
d_call: TRBD2; clone_size: .; cdr3_length: 15; v_call: TRBV10-3; j_call: TRBJ2-5; cdr3_nt: TGTGCCATCAGTGGGACTAGCGGGGGGGCCTACGTGCAGTACTTC; cdr3_aa: CAISGTSGGAYVQYF
d_call: .; clone_size: .; cdr3_length: 14; v_call: TRBV4-1; j_call: TRBJ2-7; cdr3_nt: TGCGCCAGCAGCCAAGATATTACAGTATACGAGCAGTACTTC; cdr3_aa: CASSQDITVYEQYF
d_call: TRBD1; clone_size: .; cdr3_length: 12; v_call: TRBV28; j_call: TRBJ2-7; cdr3_nt: TGTGCCACCTGGGACAGTGCCTACGAGCAGTACTTC; cdr3_aa: CATWDSAYEQYF
d_call: TRBD2; clone_size: few; cdr3_length: 15; v_call: TRBV4-1; j_call: TRBJ2-5; cdr3_nt: TGCGCCAGCAGCCCGGGACTAGCGTCGGGAGAGACCCAGTACTTC; cdr3_aa: CASSPGLASGETQYF
d_call: TRBD2; clone_size: few; cdr3_length: 14; v_call: TRBV20-1; j_call: TRBJ2-5; cdr3_nt: TGCAGTGCACAGACTAGCGGGTGGCAAGAGACCCAGTACTTC; cdr3_aa: CSAQTSGWQETQYF
d_call: TRBD2; clone_size: few; cdr3_length: 13; v_call: TRBV6-4; j_call: TRBJ2-7; cdr3_nt: TGTGCCAGCAGTGAGATAGCGGGATACGAGCAGTACTTC; cdr3_aa: CASSEIAGYEQYF
d_call: .; clone_size: .; cdr3_length: 13; v_call: TRBV5-1; j_call: TRBJ2-1; cdr3_nt: TGCGCCAGCCACAGGGGGGGCTACAATGAGCAGTTCTTC; cdr3_aa: CASHRGGYNEQFF
d_call: .; clone_size: .; cdr3_length: 17; v_call: TRBV12-3/TRBV12-4; j_call: TRBJ2-3; cdr3_nt: TGTGCCAGCAGCAACCTACTACAGGGGAGGGGAACAGATACGCAGTATTTT; cdr3_aa: CASSNLLQGRGTDTQYF
d_call: TRBD2; clone_size: many; cdr3_length: 20; v_call: TRBV7-2; j_call: TRBJ2-5; cdr3_nt: TGTGCCAGCAGCTCAGGCTTAAGGACTAGCGGGAGAGTGTACCAAGAGACCCAGTACTTC; cdr3_aa: CASSSGLRTSGRVYQETQYF
d_call: .; clone_size: few; cdr3_length: 13; v_call: TRBV27; j_call: TRBJ2-1; cdr3_nt: TGTGCCAGCAGTCCCTCCTTAGTCAATGAGCAGTTCTTC; cdr3_aa: CASSPSLVNEQFF
d_call: TRBD2; clone_size: .; cdr3_length: 12; v_call: TRBV28; j_call: TRBJ2-5; cdr3_nt: TGTGCCAGCAGCCACGGACTAGCGGGACAGCTCTTC; cdr3_aa: CASSHGLAGQLF
d_call: TRBD1; clone_size: .; cdr3_length: 14; v_call: TRBV9; j_call: TRBJ2-7; cdr3_nt: TGTGCCAGCAGCGCGGGACAGGCGGCCTACGAGCAGTACTTC; cdr3_aa: CASSAGQAAYEQYF